This T cell receptor (beta chain) was captured by sequencing in a study of blood T cell repertoires in COVID-19. Study details: Collection of acute and convalescent COVID-19 samples took place in the United States, Italy and Spain. PBMCs, B-cell-depleted T cells, or T cells provided the cDNA or gDNA that made up the material.

This clone appeared once. As handled by the study authors: Researchers report that nucleated cell counts were estimated from reference gene primer amplification. Method: immunoSEQ multiplex PCR; TCRdb's copy keeps in-frame clones and lacks some. D and trimming come from the DNA, and the V and J calls and clone size come from that table. The sample lists approximately 120,000 clones; approximately 80% were seen once. Sequencing was done on a sample of peripheral blood. This clonotype was sampled from a man in his 60s with acute or convalescent COVID-19.

DNA for the CDR3: TGCGCCAGCAGCCTCCGCCGGGACAGGGAAGGAGGCTACACCTTC. Encoded protein: CASSLRRDREGGYTF. The chain employs TRBV4-1 and TRBJ1-2; 9 nucleotides agree with TRBD1. This CDR3 has 15 amino acids. The V segment lost 4 bases and the J segment 8 bases; nucleotides outside the gene matches: 11. The germline CDR1 and CDR2 sequences are MGHRA and YSYEKL.